This T cell receptor (beta chain) was captured by sequencing in a study of regulatory T cells in long-lasting Graves disease. Across the whole study: Antithyroid drug use was under 3 months in newly diagnosed Graves' patients.

The CDR3 covers 14 residues. Trimming took off 4 bases at V and 3 bases at J, with 10 bases between the two ends. The V gene's germline CDR1 is SGHRS and CDR2 YFSETQ. Construction of the TCR beta libraries employed iRepertoire HTBI primers in conjunction with Arm-PCR of CDR3 regions. MiXCR was run by TCRdb on the multiplex PCR reads, yielding one entry per CDR3 protein. The table lists 350,000 to 500,000 distinct CDR3 sequences, about 15% of them singletons. Time point noted: newly diagnosed GD, antithyroid drugs for less than 3 months. There was RNA extracted from PBMCs, and the TCR library was made from it. By American Thyroid Association guidelines, Graves' disease was diagnosed in the cohort. The same data also contributed to another study, on T cells in Graves' hyperthyroidism and ophthalmopathy. That source adds: Among clonotypes expanded in thyroid above 0.001, most were also found in blood.

The source of this sequence is a woman between 50 and 59 years old with Graves disease. The sequencing here drew on peripheral blood mononuclear cells (PBMCs), taken at new diagnosis, from a patient treated with antithyroid drugs. V and J are TRBV5-1 and TRBJ2-2, with D possibly being TRBD1 or TRBD2 (5 bases each). The CDR3 DNA reads TGCGCCAGCAGCCAGAGGGGCTACACCGGGGAGCTGTTTTTT. It specifies CASSQRGYTGELFF. Filled out from reference TRBV5-1 and TRBJ2-2, the complete variable domain reads KAGVTQTPRYLIKTRGQQVTLSCSPISGHRSVSWYQQTPGQGLQFLFEYFSETQRNKGNFPGRFSGRQFSNSRSEMNVSTLELGDSALYLCASSQRGYTGELFFGEGSRLTVL.